This T cell receptor beta chain was recovered during a study of T cells in Graves' hyperthyroidism and ophthalmopathy. Study summary: Peripheral blood was collected at initial diagnosis, before any treatment. Study-wide points: In the analysis, a 13 V-J model separated ophthalmopathy from stable hyperthyroidism.

Germline V gene data show CDR1 as DFQATT and CDR2 as SNEGSKA (reference sequence). The CDR3 consists of 16 residues. The ends were cut back, 3 bases at V and 5 bases at J, with 20 bases in the middle. Fresh peripheral blood, under 13 ml, yielded the PBMCs. This clonotype has at least ten counts. Antigen unknown. Amplified TCR beta CDR3 regions derived from RNA transcripts. HTBI primers were employed in a first-round RT-PCR of the TCR CDR3. TCRdb recomputed calls from the multiplex PCR reads with MiXCR, one row per CDR3 protein. Here the sample spans about 350,000 distinct CDR3 sequences, about 20% being singletons.

The sequence was collected from a woman aged 18-29 years with Graves' hyperthyroidism. The J gene is TRBJ1-5, the V gene TRBV20-1; TRBD1 is a possible D gene (6 bases). Sample: blood. CDR3: CSARGKLDSFDQPQHF. Here the CDR3 DNA reads TGCAGTGCTAGGGGAAAGTTGGACAGCTTCGATCAGCCCCAGCATTTT.